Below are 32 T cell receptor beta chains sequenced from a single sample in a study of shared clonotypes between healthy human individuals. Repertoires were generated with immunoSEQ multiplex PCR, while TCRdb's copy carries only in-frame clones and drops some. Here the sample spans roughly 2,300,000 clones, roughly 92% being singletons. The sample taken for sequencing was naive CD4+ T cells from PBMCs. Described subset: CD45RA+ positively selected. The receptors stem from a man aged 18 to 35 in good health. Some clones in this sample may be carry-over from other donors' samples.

The CDR3 is CASSYTGTEQETQYF. In DNA form, the CDR3 reads TGTGCCAGCAGTTACACGGGGACGGAGCAAGAGACCCAGTACTTC. The rearrangement joins TRBV6-6 to TRBJ2-5, with D perhaps TRBD1 or TRBD2 (5 bases each). Trimming stripped 2 bases from V and 2 bases from J, with 12 bases between. This CDR3 comprises 15 residues. Germline lookup yields CDR1 MNHNY and CDR2 SVGAGI (reference sequence).

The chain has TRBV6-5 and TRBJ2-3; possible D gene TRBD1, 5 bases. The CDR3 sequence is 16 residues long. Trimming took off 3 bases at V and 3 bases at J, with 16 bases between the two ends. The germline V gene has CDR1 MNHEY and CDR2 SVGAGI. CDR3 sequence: CASSYQGKDGTDTQYF. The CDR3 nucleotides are TGTGCCAGCAGTTATCAGGGTAAGGACGGGACAGATACGCAGTATTTT.

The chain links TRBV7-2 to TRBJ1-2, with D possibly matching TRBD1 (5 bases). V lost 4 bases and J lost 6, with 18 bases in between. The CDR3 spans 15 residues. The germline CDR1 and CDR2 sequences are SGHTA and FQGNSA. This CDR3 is CASSWVPGTRDGYTF. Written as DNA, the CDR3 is TGTGCCAGCAGCTGGGTACCCGGGACCCGGGATGGCTACACCTTC.

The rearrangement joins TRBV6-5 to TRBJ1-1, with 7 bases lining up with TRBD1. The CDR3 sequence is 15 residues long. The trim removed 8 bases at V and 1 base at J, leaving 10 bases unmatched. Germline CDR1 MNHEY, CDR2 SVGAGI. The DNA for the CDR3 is TGTGCCAGCTATCTGAATAGGGGGCCGAACACTGAAGCTTTCTTT. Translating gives CASYLNRGPNTEAFF.

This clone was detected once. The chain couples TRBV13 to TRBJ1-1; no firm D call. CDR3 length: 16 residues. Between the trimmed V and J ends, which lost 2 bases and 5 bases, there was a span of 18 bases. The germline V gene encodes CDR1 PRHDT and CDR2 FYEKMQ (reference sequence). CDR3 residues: CASSLNVLGWRTEAFF. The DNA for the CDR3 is TGTGCCAGCAGCTTAAACGTTCTGGGGTGGCGGACTGAAGCTTTCTTT.

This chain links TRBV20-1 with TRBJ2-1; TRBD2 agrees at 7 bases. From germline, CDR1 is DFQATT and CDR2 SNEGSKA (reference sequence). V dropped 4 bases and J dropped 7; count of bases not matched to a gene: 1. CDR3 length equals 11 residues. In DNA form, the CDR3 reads TGCAGTGCTATGCGGGAGAATGAGCAGTTCTTC. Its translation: CSAMRENEQFF.

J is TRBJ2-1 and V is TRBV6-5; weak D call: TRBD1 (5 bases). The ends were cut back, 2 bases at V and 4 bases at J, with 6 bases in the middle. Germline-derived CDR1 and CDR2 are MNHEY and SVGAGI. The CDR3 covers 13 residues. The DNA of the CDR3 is TGTGCCAGCAGTTACCGACAGTACAATGAGCAGTTCTTC. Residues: CASSYRQYNEQFF.

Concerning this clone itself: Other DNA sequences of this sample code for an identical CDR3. DNA for the CDR3: TGTGCCAGCTCACGGGACAGGGTGAACACTGAAGCTTTCTTT. This codes for CASSRDRVNTEAFF. The J gene is TRBJ1-1, the V gene TRBV18, with TRBD1 matching over 9 bases. V lost 4 bases to trimming and J lost 0 bases; unmatched junction nucleotides: 0. Germline assignment: CDR1 KGHSH and CDR2 LQKENI. The length of the CDR3 is 14 residues.

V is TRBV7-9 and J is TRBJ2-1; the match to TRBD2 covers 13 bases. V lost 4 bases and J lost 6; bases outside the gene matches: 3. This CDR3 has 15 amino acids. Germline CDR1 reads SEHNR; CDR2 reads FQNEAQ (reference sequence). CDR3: CASSYGLAGVNEQFF. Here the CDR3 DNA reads TGTGCCAGCAGCTACGGACTAGCGGGAGTCAATGAGCAGTTCTTC.

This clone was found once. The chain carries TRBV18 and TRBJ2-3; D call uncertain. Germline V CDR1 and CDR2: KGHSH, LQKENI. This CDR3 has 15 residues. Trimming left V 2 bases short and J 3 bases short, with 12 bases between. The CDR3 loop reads CASSPVRQQTDTQYF. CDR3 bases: TGTGCCAGCTCACCAGTGCGGCAGCAGACAGATACGCAGTATTTT.

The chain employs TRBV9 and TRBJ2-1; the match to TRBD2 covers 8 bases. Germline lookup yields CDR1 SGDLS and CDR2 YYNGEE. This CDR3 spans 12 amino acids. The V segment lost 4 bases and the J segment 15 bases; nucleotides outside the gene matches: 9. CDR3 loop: CASSPLSGIVFF. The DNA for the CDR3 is TGTGCCAGCAGCCCTCTTAGCGGGATTGTGTTCTTC.

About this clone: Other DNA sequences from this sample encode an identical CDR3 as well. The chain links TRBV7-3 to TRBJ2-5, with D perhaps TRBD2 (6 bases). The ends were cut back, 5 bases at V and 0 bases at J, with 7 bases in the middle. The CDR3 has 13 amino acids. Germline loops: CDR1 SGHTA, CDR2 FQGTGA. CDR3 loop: CASSRGYQETQYF. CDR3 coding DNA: TGTGCCAGCAGCCGGGGGTACCAAGAGACCCAGTACTTC.

CDR3 DNA: TGTGCCAGCAGGAACGGACTAGCGGGAGGAGATAGAGAGCAGTTCTTC. Translation gives CASRNGLAGGDREQFF. This chain links TRBV14 with TRBJ2-1; 14 nucleotides match TRBD2. CDR3 length equals 16 residues. Germline V gene sequence: CDR1 SGHDN, CDR2 FVKESK. The ends lost 6 bases at V and 10 bases at J; junction bases unmatched: 11.

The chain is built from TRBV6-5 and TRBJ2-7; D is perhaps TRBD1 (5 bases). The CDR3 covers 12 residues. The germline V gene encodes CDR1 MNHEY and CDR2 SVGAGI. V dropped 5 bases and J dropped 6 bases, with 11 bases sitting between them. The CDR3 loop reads CASSNRQGEQYF. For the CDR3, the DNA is TGTGCCAGCAGTAACCGCCAGGGCGAGCAGTACTTC.

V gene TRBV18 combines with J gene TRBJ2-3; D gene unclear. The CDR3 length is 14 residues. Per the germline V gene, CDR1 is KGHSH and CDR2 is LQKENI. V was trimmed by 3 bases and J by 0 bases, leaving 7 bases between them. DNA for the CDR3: TGTGCCAGCTCACCTACCAGGAGCACAGATACGCAGTATTTT. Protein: CASSPTRSTDTQYF.

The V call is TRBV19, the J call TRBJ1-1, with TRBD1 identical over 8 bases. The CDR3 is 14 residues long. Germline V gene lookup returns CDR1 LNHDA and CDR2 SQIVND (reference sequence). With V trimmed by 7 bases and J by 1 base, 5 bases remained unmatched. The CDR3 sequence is CASTRTGPNTEAFF. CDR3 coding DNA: TGTGCCAGTACCAGGACAGGGCCGAACACTGAAGCTTTCTTT.

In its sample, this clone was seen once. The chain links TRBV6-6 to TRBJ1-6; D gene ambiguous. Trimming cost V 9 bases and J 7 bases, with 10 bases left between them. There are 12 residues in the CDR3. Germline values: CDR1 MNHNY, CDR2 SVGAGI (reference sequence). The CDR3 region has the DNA TGTGCCAGTCAGGTGCGGAATTCACCCCTCCACTTT. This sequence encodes CASQVRNSPLHF.

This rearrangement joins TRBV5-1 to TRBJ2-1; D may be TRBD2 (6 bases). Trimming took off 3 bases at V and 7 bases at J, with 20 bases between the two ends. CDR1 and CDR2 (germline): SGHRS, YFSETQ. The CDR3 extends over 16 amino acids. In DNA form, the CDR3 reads TGCGCCAGCAGCTCAAACCGACTAGGTGCTCGGAATGAGCAGTTCTTC. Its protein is CASSSNRLGARNEQFF.

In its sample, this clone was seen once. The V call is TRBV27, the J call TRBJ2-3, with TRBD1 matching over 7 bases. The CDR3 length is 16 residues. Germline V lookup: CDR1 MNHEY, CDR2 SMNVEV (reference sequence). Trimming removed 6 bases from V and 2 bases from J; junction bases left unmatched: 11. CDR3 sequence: CASRSAQGTHTDTQYF. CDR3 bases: TGTGCCAGCAGGTCCGCACAGGGGACACACACAGATACGCAGTATTTT.

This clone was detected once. DNA for the CDR3: TGTGCCAGCAGCACTCGGACAGGGGGAGAGACTTTCTTT. Its protein product is CASSTRTGGETFF. The V gene is TRBV7-9, the J gene TRBJ1-1; TRBD1 agrees at 10 bases. The CDR3 has 13 amino acids. Germline CDR1 and CDR2: SEHNR and FQNEAQ (reference sequence). V lost 5 bases to trimming and J lost 12 bases; unmatched junction nucleotides: 9. Combining the CDR3 with reference TRBV7-9 and TRBJ1-1 gives the whole variable domain DTGVSQNPRHKITKRGQNVTFRCDPISEHNRLYWYRQTLGQGPEFLTYFQNEAQLEKSRLLSDRFSAERPKGSFSTLEIQRTEQGDSAMYLCASSTRTGGETFFGQGTRLTVV.

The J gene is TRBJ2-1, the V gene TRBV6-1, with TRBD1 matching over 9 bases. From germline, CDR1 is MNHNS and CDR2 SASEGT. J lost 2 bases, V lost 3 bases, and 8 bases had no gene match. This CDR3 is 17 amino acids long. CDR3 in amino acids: CASSDLMGQGAYNEQFF. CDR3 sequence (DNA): TGTGCCAGCAGTGATTTAATGGGACAGGGAGCCTACAATGAGCAGTTCTTC.

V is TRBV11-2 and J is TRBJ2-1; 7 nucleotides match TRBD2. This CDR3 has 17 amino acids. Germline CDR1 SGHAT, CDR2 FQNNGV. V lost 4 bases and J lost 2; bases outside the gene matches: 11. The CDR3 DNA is TGTGCCAGCAGCTCGGCGAGAACTAGCGCAGCCTACAATGAGCAGTTCTTC. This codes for CASSSARTSAAYNEQFF. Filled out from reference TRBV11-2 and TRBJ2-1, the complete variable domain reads EAGVAQSPRYKIIEKRQSVAFWCNPISGHATLYWYQQILGQGPKLLIQFQNNGVVDDSQLPKDRFSAERLKGVDSTLKIQPAKLEDSAVYLCASSSARTSAAYNEQFFGPGTRLTVL.

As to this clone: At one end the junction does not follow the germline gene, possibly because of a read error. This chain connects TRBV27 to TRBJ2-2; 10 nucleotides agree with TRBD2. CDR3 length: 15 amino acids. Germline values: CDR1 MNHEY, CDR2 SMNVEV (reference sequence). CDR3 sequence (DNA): TGTGCCAGCAGTCTATCTAGCGGGAGAGGTGGGGAGCTGTTTTTT. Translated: CASSLSSGRGGELFF.

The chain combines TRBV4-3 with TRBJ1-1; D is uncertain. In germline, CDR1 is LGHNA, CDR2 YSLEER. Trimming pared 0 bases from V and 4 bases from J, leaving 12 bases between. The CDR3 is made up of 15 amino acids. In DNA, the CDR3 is TGCGCCAGCAGCCAAGATCCGATTGGTGGCACTGAAGCTTTCTTT. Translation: CASSQDPIGGTEAFF.

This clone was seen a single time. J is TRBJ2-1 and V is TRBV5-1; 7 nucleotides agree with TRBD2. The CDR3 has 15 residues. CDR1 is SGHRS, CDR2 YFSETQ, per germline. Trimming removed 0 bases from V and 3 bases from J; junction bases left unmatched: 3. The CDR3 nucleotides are TGCGCCAGCAGCTTGGGCGGGAGTCGCTACAATGAGCAGTTCTTC. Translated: CASSLGGSRYNEQFF.

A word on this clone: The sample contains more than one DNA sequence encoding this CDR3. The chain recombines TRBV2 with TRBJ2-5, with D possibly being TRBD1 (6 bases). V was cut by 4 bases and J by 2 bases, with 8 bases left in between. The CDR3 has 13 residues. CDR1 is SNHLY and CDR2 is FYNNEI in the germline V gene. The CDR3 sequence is CASSGDRQETQYF. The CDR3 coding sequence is TGTGCCAGCAGTGGAGACAGGCAAGAGACCCAGTACTTC.

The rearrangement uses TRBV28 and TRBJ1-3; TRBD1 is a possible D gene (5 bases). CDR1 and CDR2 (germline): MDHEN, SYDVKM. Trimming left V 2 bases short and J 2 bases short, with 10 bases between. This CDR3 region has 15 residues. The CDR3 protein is CASSLLRVTGNTIYF. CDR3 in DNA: TGTGCCAGCAGTTTACTCAGGGTTACTGGAAACACCATATATTTT.

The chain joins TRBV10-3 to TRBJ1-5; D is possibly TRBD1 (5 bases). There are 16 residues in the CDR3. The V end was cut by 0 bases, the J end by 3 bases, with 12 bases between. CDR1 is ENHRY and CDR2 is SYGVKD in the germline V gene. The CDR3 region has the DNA TGTGCCATCAGTGAGTCTTGGGGACGGAACAATCAGCCCCAGCATTTT. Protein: CAISESWGRNNQPQHF.

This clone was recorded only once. The CDR3 loop is CASSLTPGQGGGYGYTF. The CDR3 DNA reads as TGTGCCAGCAGCTTAACCCCGGGACAGGGGGGCGGCTATGGCTACACCTTC. V is TRBV7-2 and J is TRBJ1-2, with 11 positions matching TRBD1. There are 17 residues in the CDR3. V lost 2 bases to trimming and J lost 4 bases; unmatched junction nucleotides: 9. Germline assignment: CDR1 SGHTA and CDR2 FQGNSA. Using reference TRBV7-2 and TRBJ1-2 for the parts outside the CDR3, the full variable domain is GAGVSQSPSNKVTEKGKDVELRCDPISGHTALYWYRQSLGQGLEFLIYFQGNSAPDKSGLPSDRFSAERTGGSVSTLTIQRTQQEDSAVYLCASSLTPGQGGGYGYTFGSGTRLTVV.

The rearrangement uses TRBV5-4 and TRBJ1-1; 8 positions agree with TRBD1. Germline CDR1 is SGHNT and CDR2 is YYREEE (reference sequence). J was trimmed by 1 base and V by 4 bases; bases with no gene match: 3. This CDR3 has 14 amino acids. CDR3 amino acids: CASSVGQANTEAFF. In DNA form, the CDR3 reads TGTGCCAGCAGCGTGGGACAGGCGAACACTGAAGCTTTCTTT. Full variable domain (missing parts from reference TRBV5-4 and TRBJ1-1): ETGVTQSPTHLIKTRGQQVTLRCSSQSGHNTVSWYQQALGQGPQFIFQYYREEENGRGNFPPRFSGLQFPNYSSELNVNALELDDSALYLCASSVGQANTEAFFGQGTRLTVV.

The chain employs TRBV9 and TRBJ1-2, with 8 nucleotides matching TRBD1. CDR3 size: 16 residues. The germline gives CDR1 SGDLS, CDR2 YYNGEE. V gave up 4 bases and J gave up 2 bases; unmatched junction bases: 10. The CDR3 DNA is TGTGCCAGCAGCCCACCCGGGAGACAGGGGAACTATGGCTACACCTTC. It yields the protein CASSPPGRQGNYGYTF.

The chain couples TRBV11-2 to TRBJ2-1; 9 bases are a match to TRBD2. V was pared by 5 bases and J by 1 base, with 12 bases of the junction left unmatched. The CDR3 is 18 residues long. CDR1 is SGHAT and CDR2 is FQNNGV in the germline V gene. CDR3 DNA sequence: TGTGCCAGCAGCCCTATGGGGCTAGCGGGACGATCCTACAATGAGCAGTTCTTC. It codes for CASSPMGLAGRSYNEQFF.